These T cell receptor beta chains were read from a single sample in a study of blood T cell repertoires in COVID-19. Produced via immunoSEQ multiplex PCR; TCRdb's table is partial and in-frame only. The sample carries fewer than 300,000 clones, 70% to 90% recorded once. Material for sequencing was peripheral blood. The receptor source for this set is a human donor with COVID-19, enrolled during active disease. The donor label of this sample is uncertain. Both conserved end residues are part of each CDR3. The D gene is left open where the match is weak. The size entry is marked missing in some rows and otherwise reads once, few, many or a size class.

V gene	D gene	clone size	J gene	CDR3 DNA	CDR3 protein
TRBV27	NA	NA	TRBJ2-1	TGTGCGCTAGGAAGGAATGAGCAGTTCTTC	CALGRNEQFF
TRBV6-5	TRBD1	NA	TRBJ2-7	TGTGCCAGCAGTTACATGCAGGGGGTCTCCTACGAGCAGTACTTC	CASSYMQGVSYEQYF
TRBV28	NA	NA	TRBJ2-1	TGTGCCAGCAGTCCTCCCAGGGCAGGAAGGATTGAGCAGTTCTTC	CASSPPRAGRIEQFF
TRBV6-5	TRBD2	NA	TRBJ2-7	TGTGCCAGCAGTTTGGAGGGACTAGCGAGCTACGAGCAGTACTTC	CASSLEGLASYEQYF
TRBV5-4	NA	NA	TRBJ1-4	TGTGCCTGCTCGCCCGGGGGGCCGAATGAAAAACTGTTTTTT	CACSPGGPNEKLFF
TRBV9	NA	NA	TRBJ2-6	TGTGCCAGCAGCGTGGGCAGGGGATTGGGGGCCAACGTCCTGACTTTC	CASSVGRGLGANVLTF
TRBV19	TRBD1	NA	TRBJ1-1	TGTGCCAGTATAGCGGGATTGACAGGGTACTCCACTGAAGCTTTCTTT	CASIAGLTGYSTEAFF
TRBV28	TRBD1	NA	TRBJ2-3	TGTGCCAGCAGTTCAGGCAACTCCGGACAGGGCACAGATACGCAGTATTTT	CASSSGNSGQGTDTQYF
TRBV15	TRBD2	many	TRBJ2-5	TGTGCCACCAGCCTTGGACTAGCGGGAGGGTCAGAGACCCAGTACTTC	CATSLGLAGGSETQYF
TRBV30	NA	NA	TRBJ1-3	TGTGCCTGGAGTGTGGGGGCCTACTCTGGAAACACCATATATTTT	CAWSVGAYSGNTIYF
TRBV5-1	NA	NA	TRBJ2-7	TGCGCCAGCAGCTTACAGGGATATCCGCGCGAGCAGTACTTC	CASSLQGYPREQYF
TRBV28	NA	NA	TRBJ2-2	TGTGCCAGCCACGGAGATAACACCGGGGAGCTGTTTTTT	CASHGDNTGELFF
TRBV6-6	TRBD2	NA	TRBJ2-7	TGTGCCAGCAGTCTGGGACTAGCGGAACTTTCCTACGAGCAGTACTTC	CASSLGLAELSYEQYF
TRBV7-6	NA	NA	TRBJ2-4	TGTGCCAGCAGCTTATGGGGACAAACCTCCATAGCCAAAAACATTCAGTACTTC	CASSLWGQTSIAKNIQYF
TRBV9	TRBD1	NA	TRBJ1-1	TGTGCCAGCAGCCCGAGGACAGGGGCTGACACTGAAGCTTTCTTT	CASSPRTGADTEAFF
TRBV10-3	TRBD2	few	TRBJ2-1	TGTGCCATCAGTGAGTCAGTTCTCCTATTAGGGGAGGGAGGCAATGAGCAGTTCTTC	CAISESVLLLGEGGNEQFF
TRBV25-1	TRBD1	NA	TRBJ1-2	TGTGCCAGCAGAGGGGACAGAATCCTTGGCTACACCTTC	CASRGDRILGYTF
TRBV19	TRBD1	NA	TRBJ1-6	TGTGCCAGTAGGACAGGGCTAGATTCACCCCTCCACTTT	CASRTGLDSPLHF
TRBV6-1	TRBD1	NA	TRBJ1-5	TGTGCCAGCAGTGAACTTACAGGGGGCTATCAGCCCCAGCATTTT	CASSELTGGYQPQHF
TRBV19	NA	NA	TRBJ1-1	TGTGCCAGTAGTATAGGAAGAGACACTGAAGCTTTCTTT	CASSIGRDTEAFF
TRBV7-6	NA	NA	TRBJ1-4	TGTGCCAGCAGCTTAGCCCCGGGGGGTGGTGAAAAACTGTTTTTT	CASSLAPGGGEKLFF
TRBV11-2	TRBD1	NA	TRBJ1-2	TGTGCCAGCAGCTTAGACAGGGGGGACTATGGCTACACCTTC	CASSLDRGDYGYTF
TRBV7-2	TRBD2	NA	TRBJ2-5	TGTGCCAGCAGCTTAGTACTAGCGGGAGGGTTCCAAGAGACCCAGTACTTC	CASSLVLAGGFQETQYF
TRBV5-1	NA	NA	TRBJ1-4	TGCGCCAGCAGCCTCCTAGGATCCAGCAATGAAAAACTGTTTTTT	CASSLLGSSNEKLFF
TRBV7-2	NA	NA	TRBJ1-2	TGTGCCAGCAGCCCCCTAGGGGTAACCGGTGGCTACACCTTC	CASSPLGVTGGYTF
TRBV3-1/TRBV3-2	TRBD2	NA	TRBJ2-1	TGTGCCAGCAGCCAAGATATAACTAGCGAGTACAATGAGCAGTTCTTC	CASSQDITSEYNEQFF
TRBV6-1	TRBD2	NA	TRBJ2-2	TGTGCCAGCAGTGAAGCGCTGAGACTAGCGGGAACCGGGGAGCTGTTTTTT	CASSEALRLAGTGELFF
TRBV19	NA	NA	TRBJ1-3	TGTGCCAGTATCAACCCAGGGAGGCCTGGAAACACCATATATTTT	CASINPGRPGNTIYF
TRBV14	NA	NA	TRBJ2-1	TGTGCCAGCAGCCAAGAGGCGGTCTCCTACAATGAGCAGTTCTTC	CASSQEAVSYNEQFF
TRBV9	TRBD2	once	TRBJ2-2	TGTGCCAGCAGCGTAGGAACTAGCGTCGCCGGGGAGCTGTTTTTT	CASSVGTSVAGELFF
TRBV7-9	TRBD1	NA	TRBJ1-1	TGTGCCAGCAGCGCCCAGGGGGCGGGAGCAGCTTTCTTT	CASSAQGAGAAFF
TRBV9	TRBD2	NA	TRBJ2-1	TGTGCCAGCAGCGTAGAACTAGCGGATTACAATGAGCAGTTCTTC	CASSVELADYNEQFF
TRBV7-3	TRBD1	NA	TRBJ1-2	TGTGCCAGCAGTATACTTACAGGGGAAGTGAACTATGGCTACACCTTC	CASSILTGEVNYGYTF
TRBV28	NA	once	TRBJ2-1	TGTGCCAGCAGTCCCTCGCTCCGGAGCCCTTCCTACAATGAGCAGTTCTTC	CASSPSLRSPSYNEQFF
TRBV28	NA	NA	TRBJ2-2	TGTGCCAGCATGGAGGACACCGGGGAGCTGTTTTTT	CASMEDTGELFF
TRBV7-9	NA	NA	TRBJ1-5	TGTGCCAGCAGCTTGGGTCAAGGGGTAGGGGGCAATCAGCCCCAGCATTTT	CASSLGQGVGGNQPQHF
TRBV3-1/TRBV3-2	TRBD1	NA	TRBJ2-7	TGTGCCAGCAGCCAGAGTTCAGGGGGCGTTTACGAGCAGTACTTC	CASSQSSGGVYEQYF
TRBV9	TRBD1	few	TRBJ1-1	TGTGCCAGCAGCACGACAGGGGGGAACACTGAAGCTTTCTTT	CASSTTGGNTEAFF
TRBV28	NA	NA	TRBJ1-6	TGTGCCAGCAGTTTATGGACTAGCTCCTATAATTCACCCCTCCACTTT	CASSLWTSSYNSPLHF
TRBV9	NA	NA	TRBJ1-1	TGTGCCAGCAGTGGCAACATAGGACAGAGCTTCACTGAAGCTTTCTTT	CASSGNIGQSFTEAFF
TRBV11-3	TRBD2	NA	TRBJ2-3	TGTGCCAGCAGCCCTGGGACTAGCGGGCCTAGCACAGATACGCAGTATTTT	CASSPGTSGPSTDTQYF
TRBV30	NA	NA	TRBJ1-6	TGTGCCTGGAGTCATGCCCGGACAGTCTATAATTCACCCCTCCACTTT	CAWSHARTVYNSPLHF
TRBV7-9	NA	once	TRBJ2-2	TGTGCCAGCCCCACCCGGAGGGATAGCAGGGACACCGGGGAGCTGTTTTTT	CASPTRRDSRDTGELFF
TRBV6-6	NA	once	TRBJ1-5	TGTGCCAGCAGCCGATCAGGTGGCGGGAACGATCAGCCCCAGCATTTT	CASSRSGGGNDQPQHF
TRBV14	NA	few	TRBJ2-4	TGTGCCAGCAGCCAAGGGAAGGGGGGGGCGGCCAAAAACATTCAGTACTTC	CASSQGKGGAAKNIQYF
TRBV6-5	TRBD2	NA	TRBJ2-7	TGTGCCAGTGGACTAGCGGGAACCTACGAGCAGTACTTC	CASGLAGTYEQYF
TRBV5-4	NA	few	TRBJ1-6	TGTGCCAGCAGTCCAGCGGGGAGTAATTCACCCCTCCACTTT	CASSPAGSNSPLHF
TRBV28	TRBD1	NA	TRBJ1-2	TGTGCCAGCAGTCGGACAGGGCTTATCTATGGCTACACCTTC	CASSRTGLIYGYTF
TRBV29-1	TRBD1	once	TRBJ2-4	TGCAGCGGGTGGGACAGGGTCGGCATTCAGTACTTC	CSGWDRVGIQYF
TRBV21-1	NA	NA	TRBJ2-4	TGTGCCAGCAGCTCCCCCCCCCGACAGGGTCGGGGAAACATTCAGTACTTC	CASSSPPRQGRGNIQYF
TRBV5-4	TRBD2	NA	TRBJ2-3	TGTGCCAGCAGGTTAGCGGGAGTGGTGCAAGATACGCAGTATTTT	CASRLAGVVQDTQYF